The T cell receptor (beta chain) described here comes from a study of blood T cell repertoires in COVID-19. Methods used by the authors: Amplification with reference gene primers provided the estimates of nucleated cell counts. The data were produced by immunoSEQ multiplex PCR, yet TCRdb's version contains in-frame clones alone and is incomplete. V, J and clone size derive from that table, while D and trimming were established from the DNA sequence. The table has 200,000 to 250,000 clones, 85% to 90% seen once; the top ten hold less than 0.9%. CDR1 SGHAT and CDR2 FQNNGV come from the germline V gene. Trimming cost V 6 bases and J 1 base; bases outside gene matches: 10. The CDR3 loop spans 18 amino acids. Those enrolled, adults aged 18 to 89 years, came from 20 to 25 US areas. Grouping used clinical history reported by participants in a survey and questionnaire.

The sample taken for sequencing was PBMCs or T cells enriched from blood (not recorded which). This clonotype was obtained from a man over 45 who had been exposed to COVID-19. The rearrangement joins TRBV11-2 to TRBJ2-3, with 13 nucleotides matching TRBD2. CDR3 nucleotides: TGTGCCAGCAGACGACTAGCGGGGGGTCCTAGAGGCACAGATACGCAGTATTTT. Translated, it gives CASRRLAGGPRGTDTQYF.